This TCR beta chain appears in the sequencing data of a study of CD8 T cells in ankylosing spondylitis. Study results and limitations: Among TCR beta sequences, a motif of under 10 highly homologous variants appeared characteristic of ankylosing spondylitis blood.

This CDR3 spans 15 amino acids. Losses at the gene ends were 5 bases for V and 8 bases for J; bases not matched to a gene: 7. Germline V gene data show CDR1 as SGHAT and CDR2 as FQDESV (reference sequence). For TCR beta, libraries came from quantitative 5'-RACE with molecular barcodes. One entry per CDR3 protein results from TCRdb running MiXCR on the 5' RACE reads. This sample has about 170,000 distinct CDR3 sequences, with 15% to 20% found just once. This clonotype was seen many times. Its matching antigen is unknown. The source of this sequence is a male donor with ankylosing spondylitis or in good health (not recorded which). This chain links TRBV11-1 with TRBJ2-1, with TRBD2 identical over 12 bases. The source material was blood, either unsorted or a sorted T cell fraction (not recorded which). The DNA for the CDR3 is TGTGCCAGCAGCCTGACTAGCGGGAGTATGTATGAGCAGTTCTTC. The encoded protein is CASSLTSGSMYEQFF.